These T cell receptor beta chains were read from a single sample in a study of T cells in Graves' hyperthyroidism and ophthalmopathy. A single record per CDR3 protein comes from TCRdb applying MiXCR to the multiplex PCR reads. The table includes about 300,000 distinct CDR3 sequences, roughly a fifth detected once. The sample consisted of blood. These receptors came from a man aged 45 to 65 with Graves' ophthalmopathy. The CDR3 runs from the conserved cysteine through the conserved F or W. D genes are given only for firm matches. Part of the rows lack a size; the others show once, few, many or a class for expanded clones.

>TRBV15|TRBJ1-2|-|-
CATSRARFYGYTF
TGTGCCACCAGCAGAGCGCGGTTCTATGGCTACACCTTC
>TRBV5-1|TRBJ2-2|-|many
CASSPQVDGLGLNTGELFF
TGCGCCAGCAGCCCGCAAGTGGATGGCCTGGGATTGAACACCGGGGAGCTGTTTTTT
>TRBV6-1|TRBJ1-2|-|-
CASTDRDIYGYTF
TGTGCCAGCACTGACCGGGACATCTATGGCTACACCTTC
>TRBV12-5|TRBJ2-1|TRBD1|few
CASGLDRGREQFF
TGTGCTAGTGGTTTGGACAGGGGGCGGGAACAGTTCTTC
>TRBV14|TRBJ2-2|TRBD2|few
CASSRVSGSNTGELFF
TGTGCCAGCAGCCGGGTGAGCGGGAGCAACACCGGGGAGCTGTTTTTT
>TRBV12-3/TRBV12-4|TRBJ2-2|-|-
CASSLARRAAQSGELFF
TGTGCCAGCAGTTTAGCGCGGAGGGCGGCTCAAAGCGGGGAGCTGTTTTTT
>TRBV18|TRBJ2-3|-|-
CASSFAKGTDTQYF
TGTGCCAGCTCATTCGCCAAGGGGACAGATACGCAGTATTTT
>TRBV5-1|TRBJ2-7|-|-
CASSFYICSAQDPGACEQYF
-
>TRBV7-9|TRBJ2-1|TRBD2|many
CASSRGGGRANEQFF
TGTGCCAGCAGCCGAGGTGGCGGGAGGGCCAATGAGCAGTTCTTC
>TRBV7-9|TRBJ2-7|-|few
CASIAGAGGYYEQYF
TGTGCCAGCATCGCCGGGGCCGGCGGCTACTACGAGCAGTACTTC
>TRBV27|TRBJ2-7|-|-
CASRLAGPLDEQYF
TGTGCCAGCAGATTGGCGGGCCCATTAGACGAGCAGTACTTC
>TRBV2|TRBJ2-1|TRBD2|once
CASRLAGGRYNEQLF
TGTGCCAGCAGGCTAGCGGGAGGGCGGTACAATGAGCAGCTCTTC
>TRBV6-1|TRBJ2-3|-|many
CASSAAAFSTDTQYF
TGTGCCAGCAGTGCCGCGGCCTTTAGCACAGATACGCAGTATTTT
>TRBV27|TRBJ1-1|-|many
CASSLMGKGGNTEAFF
TGTGCCAGCAGTTTGATGGGGAAGGGGGGGAACACTGAAGCTTTCTTT
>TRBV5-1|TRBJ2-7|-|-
CASSLYIQGHYEQYF
TGCGCCAGCAGCTTGTATATCCAGGGGCACTACGAGCAGTACTTC
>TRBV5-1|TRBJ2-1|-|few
CASRGETYNEQFF
TGCGCCAGCAGAGGGGAGACCTACAATGAGCAGTTCTTC
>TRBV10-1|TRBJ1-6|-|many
CASSAGSNSPLHF
TGCGCCAGCAGTGCCGGGTCTAATTCACCCCTCCACTTT
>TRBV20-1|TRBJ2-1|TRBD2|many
CSATPDSGLAGANEQFF
TGCAGTGCTACACCGGACTCGGGACTAGCGGGAGCCAATGAGCAGTTCTTC
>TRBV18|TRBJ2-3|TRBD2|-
CASSPGTSVLSSTDTQYF
TGTGCCAGCTCACCCGGGACTAGCGTTTTGTCTAGCACAGATACGCAGTATTTT
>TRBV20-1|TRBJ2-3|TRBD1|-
CSAFSTGVADTQYF
TGCAGTGCCTTCTCGACAGGGGTGGCAGATACGCAGTATTTT
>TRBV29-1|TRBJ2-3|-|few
CSVEEPGGRWTDTQYF
TGCAGCGTTGAAGAACCCGGAGGGAGGTGGACAGATACGCAGTATTTT
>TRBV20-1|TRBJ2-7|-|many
CSAYDGALAYEQYF
TGCAGTGCTTACGACGGAGCTCTAGCCTACGAGCAGTACTTC
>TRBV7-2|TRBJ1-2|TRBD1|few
CAIRQGYGYTF
TGTGCCATACGACAGGGCTATGGCTACACCTTC
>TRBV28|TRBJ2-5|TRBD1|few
CASSLVQGIQETQYF
TGTGCCAGCAGTTTGGTACAGGGGATCCAAGAGACCCAGTACTTC
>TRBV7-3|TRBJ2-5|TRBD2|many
CASSPTSGREETQYF
TGTGCCAGCAGCCCGACTAGCGGGAGAGAAGAGACCCAGTACTTC
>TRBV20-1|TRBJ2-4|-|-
CSARVLAKNIQYF
TGCAGTGCTCGGGTCCTAGCCAAAAACATTCAGTACTTC
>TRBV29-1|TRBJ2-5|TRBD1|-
CSGNEGTVEYF
TGCAGCGGTAACGAGGGGACAGTCGAGTACTTC
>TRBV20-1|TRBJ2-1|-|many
CSPGPNYNEQFF
TGCAGTCCCGGGCCGAACTACAATGAGCAGTTCTTC
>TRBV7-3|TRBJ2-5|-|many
CASSASAGETQYF
TGTGCCAGCAGCGCCTCGGCGGGAGAGACCCAGTACTTC